This TCR beta chain was observed in a study of T cell changes during pregnancy in multiple sclerosis (dated by TCRdb to between 2018 and 2021). Describing the broader study: The study examined how the T cell repertoire changed over the course of pregnancy in women with multiple sclerosis.

About this clone: Its antigen is currently not known. No base quality values were provided; no much bigger clone lies one nucleotide off.

In the germline V gene (reference sequence), CDR1 corresponds to SEHNR and CDR2 to FQNEAQ. The CDR3 sequence holds 15 residues, the cysteine and phenylalanine included. Solely the CDR3 DNA is kept, with 45 bases framed from the first base. V and J are trimmed by 5 bases and 7 bases, and the gene matches miss 7 bases of the junction. The library was generated by the immunoSEQ multiplex PCR assay. TCRdb mirrors the immuneACCESS table, restricted to in-frame sequences. Some clones are absent from its copies; in checked studies, under half trace to an unresolved V gene, and the reason for the others is unknown. This sample holds roughly 42,000 clones; about 89% were observed only once. Of the sample, over 0.55% falls within the top ten clones.

The chain employs TRBV7-9 and TRBJ1-4; 10 junctional bases match TRBD1. The clonotype was recovered from a female donor with multiple sclerosis, enrolled in a pregnancy study. The sequences come from CD4+ T cells from peripheral blood mononuclear cells, collected in the first trimester of pregnancy. The nucleotide sequence reads TGTGCCAGCAGCGTGCGACAGGGGGCAGGTGAAAAACTGTTTTTT. It encodes CASSVRQGAGEKLFF.